The TCR beta chain described here comes from a study of glioma-infiltrating T cells after dendritic cell vaccination. Study as a whole: Between about 2003 and 2013, patients got autologous tumor lysate-pulsed dendritic cell vaccines. Study outcomes and limitations: Few patients contributed both blood and tumor specimens.

Up to about 2 ug genomic DNA was used for TCRB CDR3 amplification. Amplification used 60 V beta primers and 13 J beta primers. Only in-frame clones appear in the TCRdb table, and some are missing; sequencing was by immunoSEQ multiplex PCR. Here the sample spans 100,000 or so clones, around 89% being singletons. Time point reported: after dendritic cell vaccination, including at tumor progression/relapse. Of note for this clone: Its antigen is undetermined.

Source: blood, taken after dendritic cell vaccination. The origin of this receptor is a human donor with glioblastoma.

The CDR3 protein is CASSLQTGTPEADTQYF. The CDR3 region has the DNA TGTGCCAGCAGCTTACAAACCGGGACACCGGAGGCAGATACGCAGTATTTT. V and J are TRBV5-6 and TRBJ2-3, with a weak D call TRBD1 (6 bases). Germline assignment: CDR1 SGHDT and CDR2 YYEEEE. The ends were cut back, 2 bases at V and 4 bases at J, with 20 bases in the middle. This CDR3 is built from 17 residues.